This T cell receptor beta chain is from a study of shared clonotypes between healthy human individuals. Whole-study context: In total, the donors were two women and a few men aged 18 to 49. Each donor's CD4 naive and CD4 memory cells filled three plates apiece, CD8 naive two, and CD8 memory one. Study-level points and caveats: Large sequencing depth failed to make sorted-subset sequencing complete, rarefaction showed.

The count of this clone is one. Its antigen is unknown. Libraries were prepared by immunoSEQ multiplex PCR; TCRdb keeps only in-frame clonotypes and omits some of them. This sample yields 2,100,000 or so clones, of which around 95% are seen a single time; around 0.13% belongs to the top ten. The clonotype originates from a man aged 18 to 30 in good health. The sequencing input was naive CD4+ T cells sorted from blood. Subset denoted: CD45RA+ positively selected.

The CDR3: CASSPPGQGFGEQYF. The CDR3 DNA is TGTGCCAGCTCACCACCGGGACAGGGGTTCGGCGAGCAGTACTTC. This chain links TRBV18 with TRBJ2-7; 10 bases are a match to TRBD1. The germline CDR1 and CDR2 sequences are KGHSH and LQKENI. Unmatched junction bases numbered 5, after V lost 0 bases and J lost 6 bases. The CDR3 has 15 amino acids.